The TCR beta chain under discussion was sequenced for a study of tumor and adjacent non-tumor tissue in lung cancer. Study overall: Patients comprised about a dozen adenocarcinoma, a couple of squamous cell carcinoma and 1 small cell lung cancer. Stage I to III disease affected over nine men and roughly five women aged 31 to 76. General study findings and limits: In normal lung, the top 100 clones were significantly more dominant than in tumor.

The template was RNA from unsorted bulk tissue. Distant lung tissue was collected more than 3 cm away from the tumor edge. Remarks on this clonotype: What it binds is not known.

The library came from three nested PCR rounds adapted from ARM-PCR protocols. TCRdb re-called the multiplex PCR reads through MiXCR, storing one row per CDR3 protein. The sample has 90,000 to 100,000 distinct CDR3 sequences; 75% to 85% are singletons. This TCR derives from a man aged 55 to 69 with small cell lung cancer. Sequenced sample: distant non-tumor lung tissue.

CDR3 DNA sequence: TGTGCCAGCAGTGAAGAAAGGACAGGGGTGCAGCCCCAGCATTTT. This translates into CASSEERTGVQPQHF. V gene TRBV6-1 combines with J gene TRBJ1-5; 9 bases are shared with TRBD1. The CDR3 extends over 15 amino acids. Germline CDR1 is MNHNS and CDR2 is SASEGT. Trimming took 1 base from V and 7 from J; bases not matched to a gene: 5.